Presented here are 13 T cell receptor beta chains from one specimen sequenced in a study of T cells in Graves' hyperthyroidism and ophthalmopathy. Researchers took RNA transcripts and amplified the TCR beta CDR3 regions from them. A first-round RT-PCR of the TCR CDR3 used the HTBI primer set. TCRdb recomputed calls from the multiplex PCR reads with MiXCR, one row per CDR3 protein. The sample has a few hundred thousand distinct CDR3 sequences; more than 45% are singletons. The source material was peripheral blood or thyroid tissue (not recorded which). The origin of the receptors is a woman aged 18-29 years with Graves' hyperthyroidism.

This clonotype has only a few counts. The chain combines TRBV7-2 with TRBJ1-1, with D possibly being TRBD1 (6 bases). This CDR3 has 14 amino acids. With 7 bases removed from V and 3 bases from J, the gap between germline ends came to 15 bases. The germline V gene has CDR1 SGHTA and CDR2 FQGNSA. In nucleotides, the CDR3 is TGTGCCAGCAACATAAGGGGGATTCACACTGAAGCTTTCTTT. It codes for CASNIRGIHTEAFF. Full variable domain (remainder filled in from reference TRBV7-2 and TRBJ1-1): GAGVSQSPSNKVTEKGKDVELRCDPISGHTALYWYRQSLGQGLEFLIYFQGNSAPDKSGLPSDRFSAERTGGSVSTLTIQRTQQEDSAVYLCASNIRGIHTEAFFGQGTRLTVV.

This chain joins TRBV9 and TRBJ2-7; 13 bases agree with TRBD2. This CDR3 region has 15 residues. The germline gives CDR1 SGDLS, CDR2 YYNGEE. The V and J ends lost 0 bases and 6 bases, in that order; junction bases with no gene match: 3. The CDR3 DNA reads TGTGCCAGCAGCGTAGCCGGGACTAGCGGGACCGAGCAGTACTTC. It is translated as CASSVAGTSGTEQYF.

A few counts support this clonotype. The chain recombines TRBV11-2 with TRBJ2-5; a possible D gene is TRBD2 (5 bases). From germline, CDR1 is SGHAT and CDR2 FQNNGV. The CDR3 covers 13 residues. The V end was cut by 4 bases, the J end by 2 bases, with 8 bases between. In DNA form, the CDR3 reads TGTGCCAGCAGCTCTCCGGGACAAGAGACCCAGTACTTC. The encoded protein is CASSSPGQETQYF.

The sample holds a few counts of this clonotype. The V call is TRBV20-1, the J call TRBJ2-7; 8 bases align to TRBD1. CDR3 length: 15 amino acids. Per the germline V gene, CDR1 is DFQATT and CDR2 is SNEGSKA (reference sequence). V gave up 3 bases and J gave up 7 bases; unmatched junction bases: 14. The CDR3 DNA follows: TGCAGTGCTAGCAGATCGGGCAGGGGGCGTGGAGAGCAGTACTTC. Protein sequence: CSASRSGRGRGEQYF.

The rearrangement joins TRBV29-1 to TRBJ2-6; TRBD1 agrees at 8 bases. Trimming cost V 1 base and J 17 bases; bases outside gene matches: 1. The CDR3 runs to 10 residues. Per the germline V gene, CDR1 is SQVTM and CDR2 is ANQGSEA. CDR3 bases: TGCAGCGTTGAAGGGACAGGGATGACTTTC. It translates to CSVEGTGMTF.

The V call is TRBV2, the J call TRBJ2-5; 7 bases agree with TRBD2. This CDR3 has 17 residues. The V gene end was trimmed by 1 base and the J gene end by 4 bases; junction bases not matched to a gene: 12. Germline V lookup: CDR1 SNHLY, CDR2 FYNNEI. The DNA of the CDR3 is TGTGCCAGCAGTGAAGTTGTAAGGGCTGGCGGGGGAGAGACCCAGTACTTC. Encoded protein: CASSEVVRAGGGETQYF.

Comment on this clonotype: The junction departs from germline at one end; a sequencing error may be responsible. This rearrangement joins TRBV29-1 to TRBJ1-5, with D maybe TRBD1 (6 bases). This CDR3 has 13 amino acids. From germline, CDR1 is SQVTM and CDR2 ANQGSEA. The CDR3: CIVEARGGQPQHF. CDR3 in DNA: TGCATCGTTGAAGCCAGGGGCGGTCAGCCCCAGCATTTT. The full variable domain, completed using reference TRBV29-1 and TRBJ1-5, is SAVISQKPSRDICQRGTSLTIQCQVDSQVTMMFWYRQQPGQSLTLIATANQGSEATYESGFVIDKFPISRPNLTFSTLTVSNMSPEDSSIYLCIVEARGGQPQHFGDGTRLSIL.

The genes are TRBV2 and TRBJ1-2; 12 nucleotides match TRBD1. V lost 11 bases and J lost 4; bases outside the gene matches: 8. The CDR3 covers 14 residues. Germline V gene data show CDR1 as SNHLY and CDR2 as FYNNEI. The CDR3 loop reads CARTGTGGIYGYTF. The CDR3 coding sequence is TGTGCCCGCACCGGGACAGGGGGCATCTATGGCTACACCTTC. Looking up the rest from reference TRBV2 and TRBJ1-2 gives the full variable domain: EPEVTQTPSHQVTQMGQEVILRCVPISNHLYFYWYRQILGQKVEFLVSFYNNEISEKSEIFDDQFSVERPDGSNFTLKIRSTKLEDSAMYFCARTGTGGIYGYTFGSGTRLTVV.

The table lists this clonotype with a few counts. This chain joins TRBV7-9 and TRBJ1-4; D not resolved. Trimming cost V 5 bases and J 5 bases, with 15 bases left between them. The CDR3 is 15 residues long. Germline lookup yields CDR1 SEHNR and CDR2 FQNEAQ (reference sequence). The CDR3 region is CASSGRRITNEKLFF. The CDR3 DNA sequence: TGTGCCAGCAGCGGACGCAGGATTACGAATGAAAAACTGTTTTTT.

On this clonotype itself: It may be a read error: a sequence one base away is much more abundant. This chain joins TRBV10-2 and TRBJ1-2; TRBD1 is a possible D gene (5 bases). Looked up from germline, CDR1 is WSHSY and CDR2 is SAAADI. CDR3 size: 14 residues. Trimming removed 4 bases at V and 6 bases at J, with 15 bases between. As DNA, the CDR3 is TGCGCCAGCAGTGGGATCGGGGGGAACCATGGCTACACCTTC. It encodes CASSGIGGNHGYTF.

This sequence joins TRBV7-3 and TRBJ1-3; the match to TRBD1 covers 7 bases. This CDR3 region has 15 residues. Germline lookup yields CDR1 SGHTA and CDR2 FQGTGA. Trimming took 3 bases from V and 6 from J; bases not matched to a gene: 8. CDR3 residues: CASSLVGTDENTIYF. The DNA for the CDR3 is TGTGCCAGCAGCTTGGTAGGGACAGATGAAAACACCATATATTTT.

This chain links TRBV14 with TRBJ2-5; weak D call: TRBD2 (7 bases). The CDR3 has 18 amino acids. The V and J ends lost 3 bases and 0 bases respectively, with 20 bases between them. The V gene's germline CDR1 is SGHDN and CDR2 FVKESK. The DNA of the CDR3 is TGTGCCAGCAGCCACGGGGGTGGGGGGGCGTCAGACCAAGAGACCCAGTACTTC. Amino acids: CASSHGGGGASDQETQYF.

This CDR3 is CASSEDGQGASTSRSPLHF. The CDR3 nucleotides are TGTGCCAGCAGTGAAGACGGACAGGGGGCTTCAACCAGCCGATCACCCCTCCACTTT. The J gene is TRBJ1-6, the V gene TRBV2; 11 nucleotides match TRBD1. The CDR3 is 19 amino acids. After removal of 1 base from V and 10 bases from J, the junction contained 15 bases not matched to a gene. Germline V CDR1 and CDR2: SNHLY, FYNNEI.